This T cell receptor (beta chain) was retrieved from a study of cytomegalovirus exposure and HLA in healthy donors. Clones were sequenced by immunoSEQ multiplex PCR, and TCRdb holds only the in-frame ones, with some missing. The sample carries about 74,000 clones, 94% recorded once. Per germline, CDR1 SGHDT and CDR2 YYEEEE. The CDR3 is 13 amino acids. Trimming took 0 bases from V and 1 from J, leaving 4 bases between them. Source material: PBMCs. The rearrangement uses TRBV5-6 and TRBJ1-1; D gene uncertain. The sequence derives from a woman younger than 35 in good health and CMV-seropositive. CDR3 loop: CASSLAGNTEAFF. The CDR3 DNA is TGTGCCAGCAGCTTGGCAGGGAACACTGAAGCTTTCTTT.